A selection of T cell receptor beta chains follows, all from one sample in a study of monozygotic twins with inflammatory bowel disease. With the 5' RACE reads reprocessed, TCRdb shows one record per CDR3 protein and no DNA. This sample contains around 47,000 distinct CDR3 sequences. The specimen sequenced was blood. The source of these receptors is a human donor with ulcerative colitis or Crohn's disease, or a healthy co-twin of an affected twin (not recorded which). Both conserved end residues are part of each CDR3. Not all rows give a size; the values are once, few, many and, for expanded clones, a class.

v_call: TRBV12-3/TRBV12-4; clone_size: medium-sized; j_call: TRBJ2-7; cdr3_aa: CASRATGGQSYEQYF
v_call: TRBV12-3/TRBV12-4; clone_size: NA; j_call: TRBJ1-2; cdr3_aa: CASSYSTGIGYTF
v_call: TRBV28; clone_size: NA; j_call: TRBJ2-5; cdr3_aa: CASLLAGEGETQYF
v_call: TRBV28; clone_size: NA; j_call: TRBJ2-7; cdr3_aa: CASTGGVYEQYF
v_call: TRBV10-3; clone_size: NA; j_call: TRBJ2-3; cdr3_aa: CAISDRTDTQYF
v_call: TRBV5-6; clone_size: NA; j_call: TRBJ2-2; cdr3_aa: CASRGDRGRTGELFF
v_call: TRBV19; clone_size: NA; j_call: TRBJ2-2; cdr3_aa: CASSMAGLNTGELFF
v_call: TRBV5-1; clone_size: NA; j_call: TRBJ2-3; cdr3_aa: CASSLMWGARADTQYF
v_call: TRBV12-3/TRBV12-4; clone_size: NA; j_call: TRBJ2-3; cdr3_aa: CASSLGDTAQYF
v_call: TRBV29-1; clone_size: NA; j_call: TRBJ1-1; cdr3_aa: CSVSTAQGSGSFF
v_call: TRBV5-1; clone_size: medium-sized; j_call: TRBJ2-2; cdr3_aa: CASSLTQGELFF
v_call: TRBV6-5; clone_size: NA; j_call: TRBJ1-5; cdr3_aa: CASSSDRSQPQHF
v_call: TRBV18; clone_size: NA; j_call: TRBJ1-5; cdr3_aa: CASSPQGAGQPQHF
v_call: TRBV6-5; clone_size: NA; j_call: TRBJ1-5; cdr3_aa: CASSYQGVSNQPQHF
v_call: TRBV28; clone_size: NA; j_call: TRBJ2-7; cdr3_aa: CASSSGDRGHSYEQYF
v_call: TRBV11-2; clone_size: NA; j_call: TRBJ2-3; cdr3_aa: CASSSPGLAASKTDTQYF
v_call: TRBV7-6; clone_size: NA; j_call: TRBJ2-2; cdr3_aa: CASSISGRGDTGELFF